The 8 T cell receptor beta chains below come from one sample, sequenced in a study of prognosis after radiotherapy for stage I lung cancer. By two-round multiplex PCR, the TCR beta CDR3 was amplified from genomic DNA. Used in first-round PCR were primers specific to each TRBV and TRBJ gene. TCRdb reprocessed the multiplex PCR reads via MiXCR and lists one record per CDR3 protein. The sample has around 30,000 distinct CDR3 sequences, less than 40% seen once. The sample here was PBMCs, taken before or after stereotactic body radiation therapy (not recorded which). These receptor sequences come from a donor aged 50 or older with non-small cell lung cancer.

This clonotype was seen many times. This chain connects TRBV30 to TRBJ1-1; D call uncertain. The V gene lost 2 bases and the J gene lost 7 bases, with 8 bases spanning the gap. CDR1 and CDR2 (germline): GTSNPN, SVGIG (reference sequence). There are 11 residues in the CDR3. For the CDR3, the DNA is TGTGCCTGGAGTATACACCGTGAAGCTTTCTTT. Translation: CAWSIHREAFF.

CDR3 in amino acids: CASIPLLAGGSSDTQYF. CDR3 bases: TGTGCCAGCATTCCGCTACTAGCAGGAGGGAGTTCGGATACGCAGTATTTT. V gene TRBV12-3 or TRBV12-4 combines with J gene TRBJ2-3; possible D gene TRBD2, 6 bases. The CDR3 loop spans 17 amino acids. Trimming took off 7 bases at V and 6 bases at J, with 26 bases between the two ends.

This clonotype was observed many times. The chain combines TRBV7-2 with TRBJ1-6, with D possibly TRBD1 on 5 matching bases. The length of the CDR3 is 15 residues. Germline assignment: CDR1 SGHTA and CDR2 FQGNSA. The V end lost 5 bases, the J end lost 10 bases, and 18 bases lay between the germline ends. CDR3 coding DNA: TGTGCCAGCAGCCCCCTTGGGGGAGGGGTCTCACCCCTCCACTTT. It translates to CASSPLGGGVSPLHF.

This clonotype showed up many times. This sequence joins TRBV18 and TRBJ1-5, with D hard to call. The CDR3 loop spans 15 amino acids. Germline loops: CDR1 KGHSH, CDR2 LQKENI. The V end was cut by 4 bases, the J end by 1 base, with 11 bases between. The CDR3 loop reads CASSRLDGSNQPQHF. The DNA for the CDR3 is TGTGCCAGCTCACGCCTCGACGGAAGCAATCAGCCCCAGCATTTT.

By sample share, this clonotype is large (0.1 to 1%). Written as DNA, the CDR3 is TGTGCCAGCAGTTTATATAGTCCAGGGGTAGCGGACTATGGCTACACCTTC. This translates into CASSLYSPGVADYGYTF. This chain links TRBV27 with TRBJ1-2; possibly TRBD1 for D (6 bases). Trimming took off 1 base at V and 3 bases at J, with 18 bases between the two ends. The CDR3 runs 17 residues. Germline loops: CDR1 MNHEY, CDR2 SMNVEV (reference sequence).

This clonotype was counted only a few times. Only one base separates this from a far larger clonotype, so it likely reflects a read error. V is TRBV6-2 or TRBV6-3 and J is TRBJ2-1; D is possibly TRBD1 or TRBD2 (7 bases each). V lost 8 bases to trimming and J lost 4 bases, with 12 bases between them. CDR1 is MNHEY, CDR2 SVGEGT, per germline. The CDR3 sequence is 13 residues long. The CDR3 nucleotides read TGTGCCAGCTCGGGGGGACAGTACAATGAGCAGTTCTTC. It translates to CASSGGQYNEQFF.

This clonotype was found a few times. The likely explanation is a read error, given a far larger clone one base away. V usage is TRBV6-2 or TRBV6-3 and J usage is TRBJ1-1; D not certain. The germline CDR1 and CDR2 sequences are MNHEY and SVGEGT. The CDR3 length is 13 residues. V gave up 4 bases and J gave up 1 base, with 7 bases separating them. The CDR3 nucleotides are TGTGCCAGCAGTTCCTCACAGAACACTGAAGCTTTCTTT. It codes for CASSSSQNTEAFF.

In the case of this clonotype: The likely explanation is a read error, given a far larger clone one base away. This rearrangement joins TRBV28 to TRBJ2-1, with TRBD1 matching over 7 bases. CDR1 is MDHEN, CDR2 SYDVKM, per germline. The CDR3 covers 18 residues. V was pared by 4 bases and J by 4 bases, with 16 bases of the junction left unmatched. CDR3 region: CASSSLPVTGFRYNEQFF. The CDR3 DNA is TGTGCCAGCAGTTCTTTACCCGTGACAGGGTTTCGGTACAATGAGCAGTTCTTC. Combining the CDR3 with reference TRBV28 and TRBJ2-1 gives the whole variable domain DVKVTQSSRYLVKRTGEKVFLECVQDMDHENMFWYRQDPGLGLRLIYFSYDVKMKEKGDIPEGYSVSREKKERFSLILESASTNQTSMYLCASSSLPVTGFRYNEQFFGPGTRLTVL.